This entry concerns a single TCR beta chain. The trim removed 5 bases at V and 2 bases at J, leaving 8 bases unmatched. The CDR3 runs to 15 residues. CDR1 is SEHNR, CDR2 FQNEAQ, per germline (reference sequence). The sample originates from a study of T cells after yellow fever vaccination. One entry per CDR3 protein, called by TCRdb with MiXCR from the 5' RACE reads. The sample has 350,000 to 550,000 distinct CDR3 sequences; over 15% are singletons. This chain links TRBV7-9 with TRBJ1-2, with 7 bases fitting TRBD1. The TCR sequence derives from a man between 18 and 29 years old who received the YFV17D yellow fever vaccine. Sequenced here: PBMCs, sampled before the yellow fever booster vaccination. CDR3: CASSLTGDINYGYTF. The CDR3 nucleotides are TGTGCCAGCAGCCTAACAGGGGACATAAACTATGGCTACACCTTC. Full variable domain (outside the CDR3, taken from reference TRBV7-9 and TRBJ1-2): DTGVSQNPRHKITKRGQNVTFRCDPISEHNRLYWYRQTLGQGPEFLTYFQNEAQLEKSRLLSDRFSAERPKGSFSTLEIQRTEQGDSAMYLCASSLTGDINYGYTFGSGTRLTVV.